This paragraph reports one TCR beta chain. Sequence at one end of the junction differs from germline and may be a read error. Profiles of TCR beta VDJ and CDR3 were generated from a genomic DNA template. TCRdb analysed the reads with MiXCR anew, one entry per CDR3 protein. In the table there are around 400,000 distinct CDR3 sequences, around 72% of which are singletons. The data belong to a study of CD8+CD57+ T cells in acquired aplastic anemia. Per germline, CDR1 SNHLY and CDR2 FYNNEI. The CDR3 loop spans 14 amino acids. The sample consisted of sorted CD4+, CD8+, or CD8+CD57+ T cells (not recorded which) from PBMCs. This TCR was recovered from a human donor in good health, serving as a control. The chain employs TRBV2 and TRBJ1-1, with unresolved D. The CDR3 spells CASSEPDPSSDVYF. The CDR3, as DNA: TGTGCCAGCAGTGAACCAGACCCTAGTTCTGACGTCTACTTT.